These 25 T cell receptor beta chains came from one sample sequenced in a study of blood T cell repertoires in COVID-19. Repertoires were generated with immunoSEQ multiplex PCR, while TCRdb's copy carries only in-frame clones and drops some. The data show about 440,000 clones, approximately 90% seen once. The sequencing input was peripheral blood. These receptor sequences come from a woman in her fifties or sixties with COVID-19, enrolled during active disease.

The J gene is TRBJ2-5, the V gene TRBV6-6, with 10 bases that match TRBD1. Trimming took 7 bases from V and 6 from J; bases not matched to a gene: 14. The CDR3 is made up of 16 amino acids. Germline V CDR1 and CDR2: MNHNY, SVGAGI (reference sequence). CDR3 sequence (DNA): TGTGCCAGCAACCCCGTTCAGACAGGGGGCTTACAGACCCAGTACTTC. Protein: CASNPVQTGGLQTQYF.

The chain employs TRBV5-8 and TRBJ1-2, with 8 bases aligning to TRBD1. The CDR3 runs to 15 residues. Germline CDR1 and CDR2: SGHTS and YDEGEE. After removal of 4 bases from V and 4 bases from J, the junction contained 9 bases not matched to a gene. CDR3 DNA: TGTGCCAGCAGCCCTCCAGACAGGGGCCCCTATGGCTACACCTTC. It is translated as CASSPPDRGPYGYTF.

This chain's CDR3 is CASSQEGSGNTGELFF. The CDR3 DNA sequence: TGTGCCAGCAGCCAAGAAGGCAGCGGGAACACCGGGGAGCTGTTTTTT. The chain recombines TRBV4-2 with TRBJ2-2; D possibly corresponds to TRBD2 (5 bases). V shed 0 bases and J shed 1 base, with 9 bases lying between them. CDR3 size: 16 residues. Germline lookup yields CDR1 LGHNA and CDR2 YNFKEQ.

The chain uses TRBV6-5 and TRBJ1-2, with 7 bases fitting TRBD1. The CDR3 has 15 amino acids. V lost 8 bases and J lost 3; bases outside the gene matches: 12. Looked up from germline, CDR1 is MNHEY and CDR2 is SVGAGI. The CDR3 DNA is TGTGCCAGCTCCAAAGCGACAGGGACCCACTATGGCTACACCTTC. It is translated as CASSKATGTHYGYTF.

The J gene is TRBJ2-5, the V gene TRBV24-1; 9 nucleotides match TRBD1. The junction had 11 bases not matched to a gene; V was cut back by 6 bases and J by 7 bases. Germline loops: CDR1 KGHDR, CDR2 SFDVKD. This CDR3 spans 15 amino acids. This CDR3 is CATSPGTGLHGTQYF. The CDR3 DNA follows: TGTGCCACCAGTCCCGGGACAGGGCTTCATGGGACCCAGTACTTC.

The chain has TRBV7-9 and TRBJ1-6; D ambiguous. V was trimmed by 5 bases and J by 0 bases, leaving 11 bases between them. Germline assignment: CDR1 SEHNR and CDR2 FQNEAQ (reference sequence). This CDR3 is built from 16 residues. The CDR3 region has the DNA TGTGCCAGCAGCGTCGACTACAGCTCCTATAATTCACCCCTCCACTTT. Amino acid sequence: CASSVDYSSYNSPLHF.

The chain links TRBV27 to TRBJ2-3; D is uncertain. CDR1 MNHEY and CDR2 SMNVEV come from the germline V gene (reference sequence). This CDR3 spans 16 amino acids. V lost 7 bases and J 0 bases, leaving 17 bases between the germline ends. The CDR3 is CASTKAGNPSTDTQYF. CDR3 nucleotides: TGTGCCAGCACCAAAGCAGGTAACCCCAGCACAGATACGCAGTATTTT.

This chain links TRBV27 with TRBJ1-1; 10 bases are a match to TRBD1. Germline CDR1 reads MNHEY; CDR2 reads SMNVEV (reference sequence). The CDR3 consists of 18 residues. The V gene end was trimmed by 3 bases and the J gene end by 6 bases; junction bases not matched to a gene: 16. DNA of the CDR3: TGTGCCAGCAGTTTTAAACTTTTACTGACAGGGGGCTTAGCTGAAGCTTTCTTT. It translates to CASSFKLLLTGGLAEAFF.

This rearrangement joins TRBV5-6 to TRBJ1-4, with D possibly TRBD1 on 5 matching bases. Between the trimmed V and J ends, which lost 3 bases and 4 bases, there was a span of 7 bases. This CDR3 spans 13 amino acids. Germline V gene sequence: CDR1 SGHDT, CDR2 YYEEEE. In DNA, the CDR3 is TGTGCCAGCAGCTCGACAGTTAATGAAAAACTGTTTTTT. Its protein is CASSSTVNEKLFF.

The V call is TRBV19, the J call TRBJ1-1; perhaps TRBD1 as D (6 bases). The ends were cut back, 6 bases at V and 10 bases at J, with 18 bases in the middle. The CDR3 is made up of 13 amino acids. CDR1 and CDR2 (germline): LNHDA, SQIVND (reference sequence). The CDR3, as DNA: TGTGCCAGTAGGTCGACAGGCCTAAAGGGAGCTTTCTTT. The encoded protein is CASRSTGLKGAFF.

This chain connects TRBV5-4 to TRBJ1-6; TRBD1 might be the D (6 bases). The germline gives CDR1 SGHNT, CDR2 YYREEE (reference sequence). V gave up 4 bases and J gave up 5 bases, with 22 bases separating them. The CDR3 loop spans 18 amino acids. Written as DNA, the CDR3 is TGTGCCAGCAGCCTACAGACAGGACCGCTATTTAATAATTCACCCCTCCACTTT. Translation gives CASSLQTGPLFNNSPLHF.

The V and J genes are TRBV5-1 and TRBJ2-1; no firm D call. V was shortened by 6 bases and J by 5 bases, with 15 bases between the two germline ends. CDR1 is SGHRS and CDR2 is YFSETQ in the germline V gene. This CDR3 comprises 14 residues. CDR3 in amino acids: CASTKAISHNEQFF. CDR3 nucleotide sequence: TGCGCCAGCACCAAAGCGATATCCCACAATGAGCAGTTCTTC.

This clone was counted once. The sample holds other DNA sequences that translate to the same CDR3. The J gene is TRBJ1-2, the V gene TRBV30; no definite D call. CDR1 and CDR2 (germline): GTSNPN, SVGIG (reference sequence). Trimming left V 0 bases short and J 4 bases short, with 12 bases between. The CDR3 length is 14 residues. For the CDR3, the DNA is TGTGCCTGGAGTGTGCCAGGATCTGGCTATGGCTACACCTTC. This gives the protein CAWSVPGSGYGYTF. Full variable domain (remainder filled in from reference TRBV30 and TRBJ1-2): SQTIHQWPATLVQPVGSPLSLECTVEGTSNPNLYWYRQAAGRGLQLLFYSVGIGQISSEVPQNLSASRPQDRQFILSSKKLLLSDSGFYLCAWSVPGSGYGYTFGSGTRLTVV.

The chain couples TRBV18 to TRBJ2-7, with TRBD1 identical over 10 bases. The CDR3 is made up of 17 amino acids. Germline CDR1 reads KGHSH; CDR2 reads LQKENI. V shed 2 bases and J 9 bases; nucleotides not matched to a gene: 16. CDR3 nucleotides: TGTGCCAGCTCACCAACCACCGGGACAGGGGCGTTTATGGGGCAGTACTTC. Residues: CASSPTTGTGAFMGQYF. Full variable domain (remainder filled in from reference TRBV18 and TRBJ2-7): NAGVMQNPRHLVRRRGQEARLRCSPMKGHSHVYWYRQLPEEGLKFMVYLQKENIIDESGMPKERFSAEFPKEGPSILRIQQVVRGDSAAYFCASSPTTGTGAFMGQYFGPGTRLTVT.

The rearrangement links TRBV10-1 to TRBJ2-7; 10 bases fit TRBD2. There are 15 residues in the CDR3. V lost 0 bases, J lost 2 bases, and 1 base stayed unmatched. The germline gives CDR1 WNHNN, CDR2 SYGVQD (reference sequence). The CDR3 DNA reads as TGCGCCAGCAGTGAGTCTCTAGCGGGGGCCTACGAGCAGTACTTC. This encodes CASSESLAGAYEQYF.

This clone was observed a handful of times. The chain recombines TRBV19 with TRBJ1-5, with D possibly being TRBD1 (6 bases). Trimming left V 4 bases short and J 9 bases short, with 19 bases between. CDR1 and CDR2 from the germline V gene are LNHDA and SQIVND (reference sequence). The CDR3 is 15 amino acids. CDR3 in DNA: TGTGCCAGTAGTACATTGACCGGGACAATGATGCCCCAGCATTTT. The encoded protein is CASSTLTGTMMPQHF.

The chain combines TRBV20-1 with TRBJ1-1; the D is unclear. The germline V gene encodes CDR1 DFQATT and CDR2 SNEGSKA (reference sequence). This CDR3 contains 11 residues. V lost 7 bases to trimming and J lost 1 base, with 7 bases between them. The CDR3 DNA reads TGCAGTGTTGAGGCGAACACTGAAGCTTTCTTT. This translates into CSVEANTEAFF.

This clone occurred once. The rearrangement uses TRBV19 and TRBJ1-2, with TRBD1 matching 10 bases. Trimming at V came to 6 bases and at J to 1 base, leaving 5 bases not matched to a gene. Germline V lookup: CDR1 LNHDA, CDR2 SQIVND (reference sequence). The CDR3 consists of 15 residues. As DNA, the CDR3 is TGTGCCAGTAGAAGGGACAGGGGACGTAACTATGGCTACACCTTC. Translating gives CASRRDRGRNYGYTF.

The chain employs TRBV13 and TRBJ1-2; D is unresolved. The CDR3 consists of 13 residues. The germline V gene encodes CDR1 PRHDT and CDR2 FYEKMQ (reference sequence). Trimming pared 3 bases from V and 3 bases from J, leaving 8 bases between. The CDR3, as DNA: TGTGCCAGCAGCTTGGGCAGCCACTATGGCTACACCTTC. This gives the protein CASSLGSHYGYTF.

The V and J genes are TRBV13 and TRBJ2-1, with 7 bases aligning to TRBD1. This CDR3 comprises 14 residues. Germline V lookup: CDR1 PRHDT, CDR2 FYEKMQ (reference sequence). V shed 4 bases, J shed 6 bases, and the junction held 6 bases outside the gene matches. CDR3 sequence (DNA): TGTGCCAGCAGCTGGGGGACAGAGGGCAATGAGCAGTTCTTC. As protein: CASSWGTEGNEQFF.

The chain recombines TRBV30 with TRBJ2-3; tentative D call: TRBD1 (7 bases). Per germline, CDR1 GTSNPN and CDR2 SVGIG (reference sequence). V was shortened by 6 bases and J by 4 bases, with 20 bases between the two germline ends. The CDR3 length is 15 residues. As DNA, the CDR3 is TGTGCCTGTTCTCGTGGGCAGGGGGGTTCAGATACGCAGTATTTT. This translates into CACSRGQGGSDTQYF.

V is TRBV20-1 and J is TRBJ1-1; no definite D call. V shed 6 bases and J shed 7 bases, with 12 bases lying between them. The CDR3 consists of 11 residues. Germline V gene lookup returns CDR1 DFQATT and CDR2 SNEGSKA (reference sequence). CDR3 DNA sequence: TGCAGTGCCCTCACGGGAGTTGAAGCTTTCTTT. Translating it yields CSALTGVEAFF.

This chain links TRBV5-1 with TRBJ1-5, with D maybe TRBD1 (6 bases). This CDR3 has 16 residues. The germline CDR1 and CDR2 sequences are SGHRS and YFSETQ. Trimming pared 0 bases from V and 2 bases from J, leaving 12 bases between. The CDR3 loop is CASSLEAGAGNQPQHF. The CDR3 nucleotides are TGCGCCAGCAGCTTGGAGGCGGGGGCAGGCAATCAGCCCCAGCATTTT.

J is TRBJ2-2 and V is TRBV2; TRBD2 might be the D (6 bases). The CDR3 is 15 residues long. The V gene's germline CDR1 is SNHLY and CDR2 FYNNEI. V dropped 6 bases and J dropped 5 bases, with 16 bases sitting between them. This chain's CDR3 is CASRRDLVRTGELFF. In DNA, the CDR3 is TGTGCCAGCAGGCGGGATTTAGTGCGGACCGGGGAGCTGTTTTTT.

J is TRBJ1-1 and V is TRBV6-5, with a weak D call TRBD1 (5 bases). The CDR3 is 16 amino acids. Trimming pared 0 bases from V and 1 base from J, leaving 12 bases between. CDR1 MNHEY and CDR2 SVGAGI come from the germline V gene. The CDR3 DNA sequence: TGTGCCAGCAGTTACTCGTCCGGCAGGGAGAACACTGAAGCTTTCTTT. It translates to CASSYSSGRENTEAFF.